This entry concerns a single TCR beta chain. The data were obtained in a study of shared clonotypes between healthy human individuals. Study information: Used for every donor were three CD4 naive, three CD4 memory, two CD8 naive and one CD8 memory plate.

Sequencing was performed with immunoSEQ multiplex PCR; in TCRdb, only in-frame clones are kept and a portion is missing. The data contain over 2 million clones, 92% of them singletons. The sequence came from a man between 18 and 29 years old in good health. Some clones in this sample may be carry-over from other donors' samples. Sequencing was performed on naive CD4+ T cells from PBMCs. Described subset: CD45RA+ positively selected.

Written as DNA, the CDR3 is TGTGCCAGTAGTATCGGCAGGGGGCTATATGGCTACACCTTC. This gives the protein CASSIGRGLYGYTF. The rearrangement uses TRBV19 and TRBJ1-2; 8 bases match TRBD1. The germline gives CDR1 LNHDA, CDR2 SQIVND (reference sequence). V dropped 3 bases and J dropped 5; count of bases not matched to a gene: 5. The CDR3 is made up of 14 amino acids.